This TCR beta chain comes out of a study of T cells in Graves' hyperthyroidism and ophthalmopathy (dated by TCRdb to about 2019). Looking at the study overall: Peripheral blood was collected at initial diagnosis, before any treatment. TCR V-J signatures able to tell the groups apart were searched for in a discovery cohort of more than 90 patients, of whom 40 to 45 had Graves' ophthalmopathy and 57 had stable Graves' hyperthyroidism. Prospective prediction of ophthalmopathy was tested in an independent validation cohort of 18 to 20 hyperthyroidism patients and roughly 16 patients who later progressed to ophthalmopathy. The 100 or so discovery patients were randomly divided into training and test sets at a 7:3 ratio. The study also compared thyroid tissue and blood T-cell repertoires from 5 to 7 Graves' hyperthyroidism patients. Following sampling, methimazole starting at 30 mg daily was given to hyperthyroidism patients, and high-dose intravenous methylprednisolone was given to ophthalmopathy patients. The paper describes TCR Vbeta CDR3 sequencing of some 130 peripheral blood samples, made up of 40 to 45 ophthalmopathy patients, around 73 hyperthyroidism patients and some 17 progressor patients. The study at large found these results: No statistical method was used to set the sample size in advance, and investigators knew the group allocation. Ophthalmopathy was separated from stable hyperthyroidism by a 13 V-J signature model, with around 90% sensitivity and approximately 84% specificity obtained in cross-validation and 80%/75% obtained in testing. Blood samples also contained most of the expanded thyroid clonotypes (frequency above 0.001), which suggests that blood repertoires may reflect thyroid immune responses. During validation, the model predicted progression to ophthalmopathy a median of about 6.5 months ahead of onset, with around 65% sensitivity and less than 85% specificity.

Hyperthyroidism patients were aged 18 to 65 years and newly diagnosed, with disease duration of less than 2 months. Any patient with an uncontrolled infection, another autoimmune disease, pregnancy or lactation was excluded. Diagnoses were established on the basis of clinical symptoms, serum thyroxine and TRAb, thyroid ultrasound, and orbital computed tomography. For progressor patients, blood was drawn at the first diagnosis of hyperthyroidism, before any ophthalmopathy symptoms had appeared. PBMCs were isolated from more than 8 ml of fresh peripheral blood by Ficoll-Paque density gradient centrifugation. Progressor patients were first diagnosed with Graves' hyperthyroidism and then developed ophthalmopathy during follow-up. Total RNA was extracted with Trizol reagent, and quality was checked on an Agilent 2100 Bioanalyzer. The CDR3, cysteine through phenylalanine, is 13 amino acids long. Kept here is only the CDR3 DNA, which spans 39 bases and is read in frame from base 1. Sequences LNHDA (CDR1) and SQIVND (CDR2) are obtained from the germline V gene (reference sequence). The germline ends are 7 bases apart after V is trimmed by 3 bases and J by 4 bases.

Comment on this clonotype: No antigen is known for it. No base quality information exists; no much larger clone differs at one position.

The TCR beta CDR3 regions were amplified from RNA transcripts. For the first round of RT-PCR on the TCR CDR3, the HTBI primer set was used together with the Qiagen OneStep RT-PCR kit. Libraries were constructed in a second round of multiplex PCR, after which size selection and purification were carried out. The libraries were sequenced on an Illumina HiSeq2000 using paired-end 100 bp reads. From the authors' description of their analysis: SOAPnuke was used to process the raw data, removing reads that contained adapters or uncalled bases, had a mean Phred below 15, or lacked an exact match to the constant primer or identifier. COPE v1.2.5 was used to merge high-quality paired reads, and clonotypes were defined as unique nucleotide sequences. Clonotypes were aligned to IMGT TRBV, TRBD and TRBJ reference segments using MiTCR v1.1. Analysis was restricted to V-J combinations with a frequency above 0.0001, which covered 98% to 99.2% of repertoires. A TCS score was defined as the ratio between F50 (clonal expansion) and ExV (chaos), using BLOSUM62-based TCRdist between CDR3 peptides within each V-J. Welch's t-statistics and random forest reduced fewer than 550 V-J features to 13, which were used in a naive Bayes classifier (R e1071). TCRdb reworked the public reads: Q25 trimming with fastp, MiXCR clone assembly, productive beta chains retained. Rows are unified per CDR3 protein, each entry keeping the most common DNA and genes. The V and J calls come from TCRdb's annotation, not from the publication. The sample table holds 300,000 to 450,000 distinct CDR3 sequences, of which less than 20% were seen once. The ten largest clones add up to 28% of the sample.

Sample: blood. The source is a woman between 18 and 29 years old with Graves' hyperthyroidism that later progressed to Graves' ophthalmopathy. The chain joins TRBV19 to TRBJ1-5, with TRBD1 as a weak D call on 5 bases. The CDR3 here reads CASSIGGNQPQHF. The DNA sequence is TGTGCCAGTAGTATCGGGGGTAATCAGCCCCAGCATTTT. Extended through the reference TRBV19 and TRBJ1-5 proteins, this CDR3 yields the full variable domain: DGGITQSPKYLFRKEGQNVTLSCEQNLNHDAMYWYRQDPGQGLRLIYYSQIVNDFQKGDIAEGYSVSREKKESFPLTVTSAQKNPTAFYLCASSIGGNQPQHFGDGTRLSIL.